The 31 T cell receptor beta chains below were found in one sample sequenced in a study of post-analysis software for immune sequencing data. Regarding the study as a whole: Five or six TRBV segments, TRBV5-6, TRBV5-1 and TRBV20-1 among them, were found more frequent in patients than controls.

Unique molecular identifiers were built into the TCR beta cDNA libraries. TCRdb fed the PCR reads into MiXCR, producing one record per CDR3 protein. The sample has hundreds of thousands of distinct CDR3 sequences; 25% to 30% are singletons. Their specific antigens are unknown. Sample: blood. These receptors were taken from a girl aged 5 to 17 with multiple sclerosis.

About this clonotype itself: At one boundary the junction diverges from the germline segment, which might be a read error. The chain recombines TRBV6-1 with TRBJ2-7; 9 bases line up with TRBD2. The CDR3 has 14 amino acids. Germline CDR1 and CDR2: MNHNS and SASEGT. The CDR3 here is CTSSASGVSYEQYF. The CDR3 region has the DNA TGTACCAGCAGTGCTAGCGGGGTCTCCTACGAGCAGTACTTC.

The rearrangement links TRBV29-1 to TRBJ2-1; D not resolved. TRBJ2-7 matches the DNA end more closely, so the J call is doubtful. CDR1 SQVTM and CDR2 ANQGSEA come from the germline V gene. This CDR3 region has 13 residues. CDR3 residues: CSVGATSYNEQYF. The DNA of the CDR3 is TGCAGCGTTGGGGCCACCTCCTACAATGAGCAGTACTTC.

The V and J genes are TRBV2 and TRBJ2-5; possibly TRBD1 for D (6 bases). The CDR3 is 13 amino acids. Germline CDR1 and CDR2: SNHLY and FYNNEI. V lost 7 bases and J 5 bases, leaving 14 bases between the germline ends. CDR3 protein: CASTKTGVETQYF. CDR3 DNA: TGTGCCAGCACTAAGACAGGTGTCGAGACCCAGTACTTC.

In DNA, the CDR3 is TGTGCCAGCAGCTTGGGGGTTCAGGGCACAGATACGCAGTATTTT. This encodes CASSLGVQGTDTQYF. The rearrangement uses TRBV5-8 and TRBJ2-3; no firm D call. The germline V gene encodes CDR1 SGHTS and CDR2 YDEGEE. The CDR3 totals 15 residues. Trimming stripped 0 bases from V and 1 base from J, with 9 bases between.

The chain carries TRBV5-6 and TRBJ1-5; a weak D match, TRBD1 (6 bases). This CDR3 has 16 residues. Looked up from germline, CDR1 is SGHDT and CDR2 is YYEEEE. V was trimmed by 3 bases and J by 4 bases, leaving 17 bases between them. CDR3 in DNA: TGTGCCAGCAGCTACTACAGGGACCGAACTAATCAGCCCCAGCATTTT. The encoded protein is CASSYYRDRTNQPQHF. The complete variable domain, with remaining parts taken from reference TRBV5-6 and TRBJ1-5, reads DAGVTQSPTHLIKTRGQQVTLRCSPKSGHDTVSWYQQALGQGPQFIFQYYEEEERQRGNFPDRFSGHQFPNYSSELNVNALLLGDSALYLCASSYYRDRTNQPQHFGDGTRLSIL.

A few counts support this clonotype. The J gene is TRBJ2-6, the V gene TRBV12-3 or TRBV12-4; TRBD1 agrees at 7 bases. Trimming cost V 0 bases and J 2 bases; bases outside gene matches: 1. The CDR3 contains 16 residues. The CDR3 bases are TGTGCCAGCAGTTTAGCGCAGGGGGCTGGGGCCAACGTCCTGACTTTC. This encodes CASSLAQGAGANVLTF.

The rearrangement uses TRBV5-1 and TRBJ2-5; TRBD1 matches at 9 bases. The CDR3 runs 15 residues. Germline V gene sequence: CDR1 SGHRS, CDR2 YFSETQ. J gave up 1 base and V 4 bases, and 5 bases lay outside the gene matches. CDR3 DNA sequence: TGCGCCAGCAGCCTAGGGACAGGGACCCAAGAGACCCAGTACTTC. It translates to CASSLGTGTQETQYF. Looking up the rest from reference TRBV5-1 and TRBJ2-5 gives the full variable domain: KAGVTQTPRYLIKTRGQQVTLSCSPISGHRSVSWYQQTPGQGLQFLFEYFSETQRNKGNFPGRFSGRQFSNSRSEMNVSTLELGDSALYLCASSLGTGTQETQYFGPGTRLLVL.

CDR3 bases: TGCGCCAGCAGCCAAGATGTGGGACTAGCGGGAGTGAGGCCGTTCTTC. Translation: CASSQDVGLAGVRPFF. The chain links TRBV4-3 to TRBJ2-1; 14 bases fit TRBD2. The CDR3 has 16 residues. CDR1 and CDR2 from the germline V gene are LGHNA and YSLEER. J gave up 15 bases and V 0 bases, and 10 bases lay outside the gene matches.

This chain connects TRBV29-1 to TRBJ1-1; D is perhaps TRBD1 (6 bases). The CDR3 is 15 amino acids. Germline assignment: CDR1 SQVTM and CDR2 ANQGSEA. Trimming shortened V by 3 bases and J by 2 bases, and 16 bases separated the two germline ends. Written as DNA, the CDR3 is TGCAGCGTTGACCTCCGGACAGCGGCCAACACTGAAGCTTTCTTT. Amino acid sequence: CSVDLRTAANTEAFF.

This clonotype came up a few times. V gene TRBV4-2 combines with J gene TRBJ2-2, with D uncertain. The CDR3 runs to 17 residues. Germline V gene sequence: CDR1 LGHNA, CDR2 YNFKEQ. The V and J ends lost 0 bases and 0 bases respectively, with 11 bases between them. This chain's CDR3 is CASSQDRLAANTGELFF. The CDR3 coding sequence is TGTGCCAGCAGCCAAGACAGGCTGGCCGCGAACACCGGGGAGCTGTTTTTT.

The chain has TRBV5-1 and TRBJ2-5; the D gene is possibly TRBD1 (5 bases). V was trimmed by 0 bases and J by 4 bases, leaving 13 bases between them. The germline V gene encodes CDR1 SGHRS and CDR2 YFSETQ. This CDR3 region has 15 residues. The chain's CDR3 is CASSLESGRVETQYF. CDR3 DNA: TGCGCCAGCAGCTTGGAATCGGGCAGGGTAGAGACCCAGTACTTC.

The gene calls are TRBV20-1 and TRBJ1-2, with D perhaps matching TRBD1 (6 bases). This CDR3 has 19 amino acids. Between the trimmed V and J ends, which lost 3 bases and 6 bases, there was a span of 32 bases. Germline V gene data show CDR1 as DFQATT and CDR2 as SNEGSKA (reference sequence). The CDR3 region has the DNA TGCAGTGCTAGCCCTATTAGTCCAATGGGGTTCGGGGGCGTCAATGGCTACACCTTC. Translation: CSASPISPMGFGGVNGYTF.

This clonotype was seen a handful of times. The genes are TRBV5-1 and TRBJ2-7; 9 bases map to TRBD1. Germline trimming cut 4 bases from V and 1 base from J; bases unmatched to any gene: 6. The CDR3 spans 15 residues. CDR1 is SGHRS and CDR2 is YFSETQ in the germline V gene. CDR3 region: CASSVSGTGSYEQYF. The CDR3 coding sequence is TGCGCCAGCAGCGTAAGCGGGACAGGGTCCTACGAGCAGTACTTC.

This clonotype was seen a handful of times. The rearrangement links TRBV20-1 to TRBJ2-3; TRBD1 is a possible D gene (6 bases). This CDR3 has 13 residues. CDR1 DFQATT and CDR2 SNEGSKA come from the germline V gene (reference sequence). The V and J ends lost 7 bases and 5 bases respectively, with 16 bases between them. CDR3 sequence: CSGVGDTKDTQYF. CDR3 sequence (DNA): TGCAGTGGAGTCGGGGACACAAAAGATACGCAGTATTTT.

The chain recombines TRBV6-1 with TRBJ2-7, with D possibly being TRBD1 (6 bases). The CDR3 is 15 residues long. V lost 6 bases and J lost 4, with 19 bases in between. The germline V gene encodes CDR1 MNHNS and CDR2 SASEGT. The CDR3 nucleotides read TGTGCCAGCAGGGACCAGAGGGGGTCCCCTTACGAGCAGTACTTC. It is translated as CASRDQRGSPYEQYF.

This clonotype has ten or more counts. The chain recombines TRBV6-5 with TRBJ2-7; TRBD1 might be the D (6 bases). Germline CDR1 reads MNHEY; CDR2 reads SVGAGI. The CDR3 loop spans 15 amino acids. Trimming shortened V by 6 bases and J by 1 base, and 16 bases separated the two germline ends. The CDR3 region is CASSPARDISYEQYF. The DNA for the CDR3 is TGTGCCAGCAGCCCCGCCCGGGACATATCCTACGAGCAGTACTTC.

The V call is TRBV20-1, the J call TRBJ2-7; the D gene is possibly TRBD2 (7 bases). The germline V gene encodes CDR1 DFQATT and CDR2 SNEGSKA (reference sequence). Trimming removed 5 bases at V and 1 base at J, with 12 bases between. The CDR3 contains 13 residues. The CDR3 bases are TGCAGTGCTGGTGGGGGGGCTTCCTACGAGCAGTACTTC. It encodes CSAGGGASYEQYF.

This clonotype was observed once. The chain couples TRBV7-2 to TRBJ1-4; perhaps TRBD1 as D (6 bases). This CDR3 comprises 15 residues. The ends were cut back, 4 bases at V and 6 bases at J, with 15 bases in the middle. Germline V gene lookup returns CDR1 SGHTA and CDR2 FQGNSA. CDR3 coding DNA: TGTGCCAGCAGCTCCAGGGGAGACACTGATGAAAAACTGTTTTTT. As protein: CASSSRGDTDEKLFF. Looking up the rest from reference TRBV7-2 and TRBJ1-4 gives the full variable domain: GAGVSQSPSNKVTEKGKDVELRCDPISGHTALYWYRQSLGQGLEFLIYFQGNSAPDKSGLPSDRFSAERTGGSVSTLTIQRTQQEDSAVYLCASSSRGDTDEKLFFGSGTQLSVL.

DNA for the CDR3: TGTGCCAGCAGCTTGACCGGGACCTCCTATGGCTACACCTTC. It codes for CASSLTGTSYGYTF. The chain couples TRBV7-9 to TRBJ1-2, with D possibly being TRBD1 (5 bases). With 3 bases removed from V and 4 bases from J, the gap between germline ends came to 12 bases. Germline loops: CDR1 SEHNR, CDR2 FQNEAQ (reference sequence). The CDR3 consists of 14 residues.

This chain uses TRBV5-1 with TRBJ2-1; 10 bases are a match to TRBD2. CDR1 is SGHRS, CDR2 YFSETQ, per germline. This CDR3 contains 16 residues. The ends lost 4 bases at V and 7 bases at J; junction bases unmatched: 11. DNA for the CDR3: TGCGCCAGCAGCCGGACTAGCGGATGGACTAGGAATGAGCAGTTCTTC. Translating it yields CASSRTSGWTRNEQFF.

The chain joins TRBV5-6 to TRBJ2-1, with TRBD2 matching over 8 bases. The CDR3 is 14 amino acids. V shed 2 bases and J 8 bases; nucleotides not matched to a gene: 6. The germline CDR1 and CDR2 sequences are SGHDT and YYEEEE. This CDR3 reads CASSFGLAADEQFF. CDR3 DNA sequence: TGTGCCAGCAGCTTTGGACTAGCTGCTGATGAGCAGTTCTTC. Together with reference TRBV5-6 and TRBJ2-1, the CDR3 gives the full variable domain: DAGVTQSPTHLIKTRGQQVTLRCSPKSGHDTVSWYQQALGQGPQFIFQYYEEEERQRGNFPDRFSGHQFPNYSSELNVNALLLGDSALYLCASSFGLAADEQFFGPGTRLTVL.

The chain recombines TRBV20-1 with TRBJ1-5, with D perhaps matching TRBD1 (5 bases). The germline V and J ends were trimmed by 5 bases and 4 bases, with 15 bases remaining between them. The germline V gene encodes CDR1 DFQATT and CDR2 SNEGSKA (reference sequence). The CDR3 runs to 14 residues. The CDR3 spells CSAGRGPSNQPQHF. CDR3 sequence (DNA): TGCAGTGCTGGGAGGGGACCGAGTAATCAGCCCCAGCATTTT.

The J gene is TRBJ1-2, the V gene TRBV11-2; TRBD1 matches at 9 bases. Germline CDR1 is SGHAT and CDR2 is FQNNGV. The J segment lost 6 bases and the V segment lost 5 bases, leaving 10 bases of the junction unmatched. The CDR3 runs 15 residues. The CDR3 sequence: CASSMVRGTGNGYTF. CDR3 DNA sequence: TGTGCCAGCAGCATGGTCCGGGGGACAGGGAATGGCTACACCTTC.

V gene TRBV7-8 combines with J gene TRBJ2-7; the D gene is possibly TRBD2 (5 bases). Per germline, CDR1 SGHVS and CDR2 FQNEAQ. The CDR3 spans 13 residues. Trimming removed 5 bases at V and 4 bases at J, with 12 bases between. Here the CDR3 DNA reads TGTGCCAGCAGCCGAACAGCGGCGTACGAGCAGTACTTC. Translation: CASSRTAAYEQYF.

The rearrangement joins TRBV5-1 to TRBJ2-7; a possible D gene is TRBD1 (8 bases). Trimming removed 4 bases at V and 0 bases at J, with 14 bases between. Germline V gene sequence: CDR1 SGHRS, CDR2 YFSETQ. There are 15 residues in the CDR3. In nucleotides, the CDR3 is TGCGCCAGCAGCCCAGGGGGCGGGGGCTCCTACGAGCAGTACTTC. As protein: CASSPGGGGSYEQYF.

In the case of this clonotype: An end of the junction differs from the germline gene, which may be a read error. This chain links TRBV7-2 with TRBJ1-5, with D hard to call. Germline V gene data show CDR1 as SGHTA and CDR2 as FQGNSA. The CDR3 covers 15 residues. The CDR3 loop is CASSRPRNSNQPQHF. Here the CDR3 DNA reads TGTGCCAGCAGCCGACCAAGAAATAGCAATCAACCCCAGCATTTT. The full variable domain, rest sourced from reference TRBV7-2 and TRBJ1-5, is GAGVSQSPSNKVTEKGKDVELRCDPISGHTALYWYRQSLGQGLEFLIYFQGNSAPDKSGLPSDRFSAERTGGSVSTLTIQRTQQEDSAVYLCASSRPRNSNQPQHFGDGTRLSIL.

The chain joins TRBV7-9 to TRBJ1-6, with 7 nucleotides matching TRBD1. Germline CDR1 is SEHNR and CDR2 is FQNEAQ (reference sequence). Trimming took 3 bases from V and 10 from J; bases not matched to a gene: 6. The CDR3 has 14 amino acids. CDR3 bases: TGTGCCAGCAGCTTCAAGGGGGCTGGGTCACCCCTCCACTTT. Its translation is CASSFKGAGSPLHF.

This clonotype was detected a few times. V gene TRBV5-1 combines with J gene TRBJ2-5, with D perhaps matching TRBD1 (5 bases). Trimming left V 0 bases short and J 1 base short, with 13 bases between. Germline V gene sequence: CDR1 SGHRS, CDR2 YFSETQ. The CDR3 has 16 residues. CDR3 residues: CASSLGGRDFQETQYF. The CDR3, as DNA: TGCGCCAGCAGCTTGGGGGGCAGGGATTTCCAAGAGACCCAGTACTTC. Combining the CDR3 with reference TRBV5-1 and TRBJ2-5 gives the whole variable domain KAGVTQTPRYLIKTRGQQVTLSCSPISGHRSVSWYQQTPGQGLQFLFEYFSETQRNKGNFPGRFSGRQFSNSRSEMNVSTLELGDSALYLCASSLGGRDFQETQYFGPGTRLLVL.

The sample holds a few counts of this clonotype. This chain links TRBV3-1 with TRBJ1-2; D is ambiguous. The CDR3 length is 15 residues. V lost 4 bases and J 0 bases, leaving 12 bases between the germline ends. Germline assignment: CDR1 LGHDT and CDR2 YNNKEL (reference sequence). CDR3 region: CASSPTEGSNYGYTF. The CDR3 DNA sequence: TGTGCCAGCAGCCCTACGGAGGGCTCTAACTATGGCTACACCTTC. The entire variable domain, with the rest obtained from reference TRBV3-1 and TRBJ1-2, is as follows: DTAVSQTPKYLVTQMGNDKSIKCEQNLGHDTMYWYKQDSKKFLKIMFSYNNKELIINETVPNRFSPKSPDKAHLNLHINSLELGDSAVYFCASSPTEGSNYGYTFGSGTRLTVV.

This clonotype has only a few counts. The chain has TRBV6-2 or TRBV6-3 and TRBJ2-6; D is uncertain. Trimming cost V 2 bases and J 0 bases, with 5 bases left between them. The CDR3 is made up of 15 amino acids. Germline values: CDR1 MNHEY, CDR2 SVGEGT. CDR3 DNA: TGTGCCAGCAGTTACCGAAACTCTGGGGCCAACGTCCTGACTTTC. Encoded protein: CASSYRNSGANVLTF.

This chain joins TRBV5-1 and TRBJ2-3, with D possibly TRBD2 on 5 matching bases. The CDR3 is made up of 13 amino acids. Trimming stripped 7 bases from V and 5 bases from J, with 14 bases between. Germline CDR1 is SGHRS and CDR2 is YFSETQ. CDR3 sequence (DNA): TGCGCCAGCCAGAGGAGCGGCGTAGATACGCAGTATTTT. Translating gives CASQRSGVDTQYF.